Below are 8 T cell receptor beta chains sequenced from a single sample in a study of T-cell memory formation after mild COVID-19. TCRdb redid the calling of the 5' RACE reads with MiXCR, one entry per CDR3 protein. The sample lists a few hundred thousand distinct CDR3 sequences, 15% to 20% occurring once. What was sequenced was PBMCs or a T cell subset sorted from them (not recorded which). The receptors here all came from a man in his late teens or twenties who had mild COVID-19 (a few samples of this study predate the infection). Cell type and time point are not known.

At least ten counts were recorded for this clonotype. This sequence joins TRBV7-3 and TRBJ2-1; 9 bases line up with TRBD2. Trimming removed 5 bases from V and 10 bases from J; junction bases left unmatched: 3. The CDR3 has 12 amino acids. CDR1 is SGHTA, CDR2 FQGTGA, per germline. The CDR3 DNA follows: TGTGCCAGCAGCAAACTAGCGGGCGAGCAGTTCTTC. Protein product: CASSKLAGEQFF.

This clonotype has more than one count but fewer than ten. The gene calls are TRBV6-6 and TRBJ2-1, with D perhaps matching TRBD1 (5 bases). Trimming took 6 bases from V and 9 from J, leaving 18 bases between them. The CDR3 covers 14 residues. Germline values: CDR1 MNHNY, CDR2 SVGAGI (reference sequence). CDR3 in DNA: TGTGCCAGCAGCTTACCAAGGGGCTCCATTGAGCAGTTCTTC. Residues: CASSLPRGSIEQFF.

Only a few counts were recorded for this clonotype. The V call is TRBV7-2, the J call TRBJ2-2; D tentatively reads TRBD1 or TRBD2 (6 bases each). V was pared by 4 bases and J by 7 bases, with 10 bases between. The CDR3 length is 13 residues. The germline V gene has CDR1 SGHTA and CDR2 FQGNSA. The CDR3 DNA is TGTGCCAGCAGCTCCGGGGGCGGCGGGGAGCTGTTTTTT. It specifies CASSSGGGGELFF.

V is TRBV13 and J is TRBJ2-3; D is uncertain. V was cut by 4 bases and J by 4 bases, with 12 bases left in between. Germline V gene lookup returns CDR1 PRHDT and CDR2 FYEKMQ (reference sequence). The CDR3 spans 14 residues. CDR3 sequence reads: CASSSDALPDTQYF. The CDR3 DNA reads as TGTGCCAGCAGCTCGGACGCGCTCCCAGATACGCAGTATTTT.

In this sample, this clonotype turned up a few times. The V gene is TRBV12-3 or TRBV12-4, the J gene TRBJ2-3, with D possibly TRBD2 on 7 matching bases. The CDR3 sequence is 15 residues long. With 1 base removed from V and 5 bases from J, the gap between germline ends came to 13 bases. This chain's CDR3 is CASSLVGGARDTQYF. The CDR3 DNA sequence: TGTGCCAGCAGTTTAGTGGGGGGGGCGAGAGATACGCAGTATTTT.

This clonotype was detected only a few times. J is TRBJ2-5 and V is TRBV6-1; no firm D call. V shed 4 bases and J shed 0 bases, with 6 bases lying between them. This CDR3 has 13 amino acids. Looked up from germline, CDR1 is MNHNS and CDR2 is SASEGT. The chain's CDR3 is CASSGANQETQYF. Written as DNA, the CDR3 is TGTGCCAGCAGTGGGGCGAACCAAGAGACCCAGTACTTC.

This clonotype was counted a few times. The chain joins TRBV12-3 or TRBV12-4 to TRBJ2-3, with 7 bases fitting TRBD2. The CDR3 runs to 22 residues. Germline trimming cut 6 bases from V and 0 bases from J; bases unmatched to any gene: 27. The CDR3 here is CASRGRSAGERPEASSTDTQYF. The CDR3 nucleotides are TGTGCCAGCAGAGGGAGGTCGGCGGGGGAGCGCCCTGAAGCGTCTAGCACAGATACGCAGTATTTT.

This clonotype was counted many times. The gene calls are TRBV7-2 and TRBJ2-5; possible D gene TRBD2, 6 bases. V was clipped by 6 bases and J by 5 bases, with 13 bases between them. The germline CDR1 and CDR2 sequences are SGHTA and FQGNSA. The CDR3 has 13 amino acids. In DNA form, the CDR3 reads TGTGCCAGCAGGCCGACTAGTATCGAGACCCAGTACTTC. Translation: CASRPTSIETQYF.